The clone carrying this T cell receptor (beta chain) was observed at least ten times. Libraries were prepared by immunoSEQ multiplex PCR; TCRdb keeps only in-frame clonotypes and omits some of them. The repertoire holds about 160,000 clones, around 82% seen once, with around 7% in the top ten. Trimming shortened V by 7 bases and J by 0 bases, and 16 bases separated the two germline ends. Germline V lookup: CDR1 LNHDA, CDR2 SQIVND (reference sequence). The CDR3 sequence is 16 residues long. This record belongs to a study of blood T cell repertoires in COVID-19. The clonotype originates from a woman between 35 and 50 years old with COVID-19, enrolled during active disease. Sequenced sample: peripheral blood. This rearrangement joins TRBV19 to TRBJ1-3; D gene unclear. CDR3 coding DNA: TGTGCCAGTACCCACCTCCGAGGGAACTCTGGAAACACCATATATTTT. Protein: CASTHLRGNSGNTIYF.